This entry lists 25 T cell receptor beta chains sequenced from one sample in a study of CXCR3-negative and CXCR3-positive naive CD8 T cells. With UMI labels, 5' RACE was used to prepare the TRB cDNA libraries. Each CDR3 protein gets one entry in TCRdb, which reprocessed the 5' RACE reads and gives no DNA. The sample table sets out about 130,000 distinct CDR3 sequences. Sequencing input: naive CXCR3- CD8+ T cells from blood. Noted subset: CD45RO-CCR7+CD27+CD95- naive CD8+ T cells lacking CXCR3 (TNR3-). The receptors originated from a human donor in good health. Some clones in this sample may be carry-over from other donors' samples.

CDR3 region: CASIFGTSYGYTF. This chain joins TRBV5-1 and TRBJ1-2; TCRdb gives TRBD1 as the D gene, but with no DNA this cannot be confirmed. CDR1 and CDR2 from the germline V gene are SGHRS and YFSETQ. CDR3 size: 13 residues. The full variable domain, completed using reference TRBV5-1 and TRBJ1-2, is KAGVTQTPRYLIKTRGQQVTLSCSPISGHRSVSWYQQTPGQGLQFLFEYFSETQRNKGNFPGRFSGRQFSNSRSEMNVSTLELGDSALYLCASIFGTSYGYTFGSGTRLTVV.

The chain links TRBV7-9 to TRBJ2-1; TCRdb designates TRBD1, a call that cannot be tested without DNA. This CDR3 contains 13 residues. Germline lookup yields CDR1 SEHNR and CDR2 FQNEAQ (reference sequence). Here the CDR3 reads CASSFGAHNEQFF.

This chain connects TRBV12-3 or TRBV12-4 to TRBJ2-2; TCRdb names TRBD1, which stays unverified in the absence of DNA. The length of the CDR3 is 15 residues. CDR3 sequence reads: CASSFPQGNTGELFF.

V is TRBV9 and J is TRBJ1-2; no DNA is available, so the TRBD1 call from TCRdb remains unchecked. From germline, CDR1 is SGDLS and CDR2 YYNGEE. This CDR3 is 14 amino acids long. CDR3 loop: CASSVVEQGYGYTF.

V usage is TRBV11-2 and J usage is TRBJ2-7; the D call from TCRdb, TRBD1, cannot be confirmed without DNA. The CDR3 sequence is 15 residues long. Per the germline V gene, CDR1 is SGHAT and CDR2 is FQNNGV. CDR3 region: CASSLEPRQGYEQYF.

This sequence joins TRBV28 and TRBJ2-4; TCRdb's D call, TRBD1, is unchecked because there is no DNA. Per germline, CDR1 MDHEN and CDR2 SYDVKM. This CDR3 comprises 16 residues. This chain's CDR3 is CASSSSSRDRGDIQYF.

The CDR3 region is CASSLSQGAYEQYF. This sequence joins TRBV7-2 and TRBJ2-7; absent DNA, TCRdb's TRBD1 call cannot be checked. CDR1 SGHTA and CDR2 FQGNSA come from the germline V gene. This CDR3 has 14 amino acids.

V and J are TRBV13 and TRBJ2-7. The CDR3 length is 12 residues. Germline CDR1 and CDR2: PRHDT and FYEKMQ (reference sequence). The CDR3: CACSTGSHEQYF.

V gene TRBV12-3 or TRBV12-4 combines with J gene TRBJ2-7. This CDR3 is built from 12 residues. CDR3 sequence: CASSFLPSEQYF.

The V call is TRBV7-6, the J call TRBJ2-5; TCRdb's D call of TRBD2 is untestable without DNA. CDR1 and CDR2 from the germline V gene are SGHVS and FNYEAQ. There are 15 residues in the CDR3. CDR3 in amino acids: CASSLGSGGQETQYF.

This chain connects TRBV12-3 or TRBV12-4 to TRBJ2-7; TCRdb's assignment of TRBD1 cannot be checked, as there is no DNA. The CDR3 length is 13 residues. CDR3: CASSLTGVSEQYF.

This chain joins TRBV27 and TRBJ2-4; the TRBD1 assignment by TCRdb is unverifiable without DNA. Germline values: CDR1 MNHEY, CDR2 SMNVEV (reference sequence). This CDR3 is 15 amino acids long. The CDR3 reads CASSGFRGTKNIQYF.

The chain's CDR3 is CASSFLTSGSSYEQYF. The chain is built from TRBV28 and TRBJ2-7; the D call of TRBD2 rests on TCRdb alone, since no DNA is present to check it. The CDR3 sequence is 16 residues long. Germline V CDR1 and CDR2: MDHEN, SYDVKM.

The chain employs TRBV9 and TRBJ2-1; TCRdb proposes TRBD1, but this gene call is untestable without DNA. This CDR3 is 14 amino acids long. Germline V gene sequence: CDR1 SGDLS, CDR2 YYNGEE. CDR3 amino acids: CASSVGQGADEQFF.

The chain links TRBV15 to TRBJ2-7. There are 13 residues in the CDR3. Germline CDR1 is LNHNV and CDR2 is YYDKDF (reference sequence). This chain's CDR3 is CATSRESAYEQYF. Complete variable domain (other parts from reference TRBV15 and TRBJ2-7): DAMVIQNPRYQVTQFGKPVTLSCSQTLNHNVMYWYQQKSSQAPKLLFHYYDKDFNNEADTPDNFQSRRPNTSFCFLDIRSPGLGDTAMYLCATSRESAYEQYFGPGTRLTVT.

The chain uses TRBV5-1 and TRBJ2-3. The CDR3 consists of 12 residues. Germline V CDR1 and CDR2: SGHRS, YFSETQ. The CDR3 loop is CASSGSTDTQYF.

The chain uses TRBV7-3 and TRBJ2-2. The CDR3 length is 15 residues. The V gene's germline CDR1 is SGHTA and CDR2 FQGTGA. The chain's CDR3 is CASSSSGANTGELFF.

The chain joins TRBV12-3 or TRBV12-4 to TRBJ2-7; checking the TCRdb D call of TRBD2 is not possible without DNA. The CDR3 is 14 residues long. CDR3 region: CASRGLAISYEQYF.

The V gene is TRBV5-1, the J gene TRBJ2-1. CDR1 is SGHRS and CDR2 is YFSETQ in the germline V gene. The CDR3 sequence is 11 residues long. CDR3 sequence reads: CASRSGQEQFF. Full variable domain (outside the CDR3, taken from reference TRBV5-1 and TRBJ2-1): KAGVTQTPRYLIKTRGQQVTLSCSPISGHRSVSWYQQTPGQGLQFLFEYFSETQRNKGNFPGRFSGRQFSNSRSEMNVSTLELGDSALYLCASRSGQEQFFGPGTRLTVL.

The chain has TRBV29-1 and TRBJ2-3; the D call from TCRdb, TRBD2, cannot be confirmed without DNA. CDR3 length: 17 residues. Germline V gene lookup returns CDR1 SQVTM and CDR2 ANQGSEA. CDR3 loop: CSVPNPWLAGVGDTQYF.

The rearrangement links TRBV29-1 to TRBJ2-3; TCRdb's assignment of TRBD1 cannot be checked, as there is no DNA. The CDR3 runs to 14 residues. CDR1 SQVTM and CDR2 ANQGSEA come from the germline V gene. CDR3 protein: CSVTPGQETDTQYF.

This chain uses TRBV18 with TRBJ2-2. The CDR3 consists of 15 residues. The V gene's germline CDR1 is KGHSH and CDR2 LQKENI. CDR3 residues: CASSPLGSNTGELFF.

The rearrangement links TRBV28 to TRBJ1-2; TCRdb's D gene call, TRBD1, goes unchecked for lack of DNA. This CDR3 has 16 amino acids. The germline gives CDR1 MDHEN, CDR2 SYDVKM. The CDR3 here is CASSLPLLTGNYGYTF.

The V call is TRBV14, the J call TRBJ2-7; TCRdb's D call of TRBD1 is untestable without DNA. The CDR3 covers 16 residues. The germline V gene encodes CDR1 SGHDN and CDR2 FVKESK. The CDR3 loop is CASSQTGHITSYEQYF.

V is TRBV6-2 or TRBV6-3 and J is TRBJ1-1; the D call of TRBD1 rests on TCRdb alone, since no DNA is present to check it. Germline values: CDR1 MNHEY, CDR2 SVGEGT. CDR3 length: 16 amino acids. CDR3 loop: CASSPHEGTRGTEAFF.